What follows is one T cell receptor beta chain and its context. Stated treatment: around 19 received Ad26.COV2.S at low or high dose, single or two shots; 5 received placebo; per-sample allocation not given. All samples were drawn on day 63, counting from the first vaccine or placebo injection. Boston supplied an adult donor aged 18-55 years. An Ad26 vector expressing Wuhan-strain SARS-CoV-2 spike served as the vaccine. The data were obtained in a study of Ad26.COV2.S vaccination and SARS-CoV-2 variants. The overall study: Ad26.COV2.S arm of COV1001 included the donor.

The assay was immunoSEQ multiplex PCR, and TCRdb's table has in-frame clones only and misses some. The data hold around 450,000 clones, with roughly 88% observed a single time. Sample: peripheral blood, taken in a trial of Ad26.COV2.S vaccine versus placebo. This receptor was obtained from a person between 18 and 65 years old who received the Ad26.COV2.S COVID-19 vaccine or a placebo.

This chain's CDR3 is CASSSTDQTYEQYF. The CDR3 DNA reads as TGTGCCAGCAGCTCGACCGACCAGACGTACGAGCAGTACTTC. This chain connects TRBV7-9 to TRBJ2-7; the D is unclear. V was clipped by 4 bases and J by 4 bases, with 14 bases between them. CDR1 SEHNR and CDR2 FQNEAQ come from the germline V gene (reference sequence). The CDR3 spans 14 residues.